This TCR beta chain was recovered during a study of vaccination and CD4 T cells after COVID-19. Study-wide context: The cells in question were stimulated using overlapping spike peptides derived from SARS-CoV-2, HCoV-NL63, HCoV-OC43 and HCoV-229E. Control cultures received a CEFX pool, an HIV-1 Nef pool, or no peptide.

The CDR3 totals 16 residues. The V and J ends lost 6 bases and 9 bases, in that order; junction bases with no gene match: 10. Germline lookup yields CDR1 SGHVS and CDR2 FQNEAQ. Treatment here: approximately nine-day PBMC culture with coronavirus spike peptide pools or control peptides (ViraFEST assay). Following a culture period (less than eleven days), negative selection was used to isolate CD4+ T cells. Sequence data for DNA of cultured CD4+ T cells were generated by the Oncomine TCR Beta short-read assay. Genomic DNA was isolated from cultured CD4+ T cells. TCRdb fed the PCR reads into MiXCR, producing one record per CDR3 protein. The data show around 15,000 distinct CDR3 sequences, approximately 57% seen once. A word on this clonotype: Its antigen is still unknown.

The source material was CD4+ T cells from blood, cultured in vitro. This chain joins TRBV7-8 and TRBJ2-1; 14 nucleotides match TRBD2. The sequence came from a human donor who had recovered from COVID-19. This CDR3 reads CASRGPGLAGVSEQFF. CDR3 in DNA: TGTGCCAGCAGGGGCCCGGGACTAGCGGGAGTAAGTGAGCAGTTCTTC.